A selection of T cell receptor beta chains follows, all from one sample in a study of blood T cell repertoires in COVID-19. Assay: immunoSEQ multiplex PCR; the TCRdb copy retains only in-frame clones and omits some. The sample lists roughly 250,000 clones, around 84% occurring once. The sample taken for sequencing was peripheral blood. These receptors originate from a woman in her 40s who had recovered from COVID-19. Both conserved end residues are part of each CDR3. A D gene is named only where the DNA matches it firmly. Clone sizes are given selectively: once, few, many, or a class where the clone is expanded.

TRBJ2-1,.,.,TRBV18,CASSPDTAPIGEQFF,TGTGCCAGCTCACCGGACACGGCCCCGATCGGTGAGCAGTTCTTC
TRBJ2-2,.,.,TRBV5-4,CASSPRLGRRAGELFF,TGTGCCAGCAGCCCAAGATTAGGGCGGCGGGCCGGGGAGCTGTTTTTT
TRBJ1-3,.,.,TRBV4-1,CASSQGQAYSGNTIYF,TGCGCCAGCAGCCAAGGACAGGCGTACTCTGGAAACACCATATATTTT
TRBJ1-6,.,.,TRBV4-2,CASSQDPGGVGSPLHF,TGTGCCAGCAGCCAAGATCCTGGCGGGGTTGGTTCACCCCTCCACTTT
TRBJ1-5,.,.,TRBV5-5,CASSLGRASSNQPQHF,TGTGCCAGCAGCTTGGGGCGGGCTTCGAGCAATCAGCCCCAGCATTTT
TRBJ2-1,.,.,TRBV5-4,CASSAERSSYNEQFF,TGTGCCAGCAGCGCGGAAAGGAGCTCCTACAATGAGCAGTTCTTC
TRBJ1-3,.,.,TRBV30,CAWSLSGNTIYF,TGTGCCTGGAGTCTGTCTGGAAACACCATATATTTT
TRBJ1-1,TRBD1,.,TRBV27,CASSTDRGTEAFF,TGTGCCAGCAGTACGGACAGGGGCACTGAAGCTTTCTTT
TRBJ2-2,TRBD1,many,TRBV7-9,CASSFRDSSNTGELFF,TGTGCCAGCAGCTTCCGGGACAGCTCGAACACCGGGGAGCTGTTTTTT
TRBJ1-4,TRBD1,.,TRBV5-1,CASSNPDRVDEKLFF,TGCGCCAGCAGCAACCCGGACAGGGTGGATGAAAAACTGTTTTTT
TRBJ1-4,.,.,TRBV6-5,CASSTWTGEKLFF,TGTGCCAGCAGCACGTGGACTGGGGAAAAACTGTTTTTT
TRBJ1-3,.,once,TRBV2,CASRRNRDGNTIYF,TGTGCCAGCAGAAGGAACAGAGATGGAAACACCATATATTTT
TRBJ1-5,TRBD1,.,TRBV18,CASSPGAGGAQPQHF,TGTGCCAGCTCACCAGGGGCAGGGGGAGCTCAGCCCCAGCATTTT
TRBJ1-6,.,.,TRBV5-1,CASSLGTVIYNSPLHF,TGCGCCAGCAGCTTGGGGACAGTGATCTATAATTCACCCCTCCACTTT
TRBJ2-7,.,.,TRBV6-8,CASRYPGGHEQYF,TGTGCCAGCAGATACCCCGGGGGGCATGAGCAGTACTTC
TRBJ2-1,.,.,TRBV5-4,CASSLYFGGAGDEQFF,TGTGCCAGCAGCTTGTATTTTGGGGGAGCGGGCGATGAGCAGTTCTTC
TRBJ1-1,.,.,TRBV15,CATSRDTGDTEAFF,TGTGCCACCAGCAGGGACACTGGGGACACTGAAGCTTTCTTT
TRBJ1-5,.,.,TRBV28,CASSLAGGVGLGNQPQHF,TGTGCCAGCAGTCTTGCGGGGGGCGTTGGACTGGGCAATCAGCCCCAGCATTTT
TRBJ2-5,TRBD2,.,TRBV7-7,CASSSGLDLGTQYF,TGTGCCAGCAGCTCGGGACTAGATCTCGGGACCCAGTACTTC
TRBJ1-2,TRBD1,.,TRBV28,CASSSPTPQGALNYGYTF,TGTGCCAGCAGTTCTCCGACCCCTCAGGGGGCTCTTAACTATGGCTACACCTTC
TRBJ2-1,.,few,TRBV4-2,CASSQDPGEKVNEQFF,TGTGCCAGCAGCCAGGACCCGGGAGAAAAAGTCAATGAGCAGTTCTTC
TRBJ2-7,.,.,TRBV7-8,CASSLSRQYEQYF,TGTGCCAGCAGCCTTAGTCGACAGTACGAGCAGTACTTC
TRBJ1-3,.,.,TRBV7-8,CASSQTGNTIYF,TGTGCCAGCAGCCAGACAGGAAACACCATATATTTT
TRBJ1-1,.,.,TRBV30,CAWTGEGNTEAFF,TGTGCCTGGACCGGGGAGGGGAACACTGAAGCTTTCTTT
TRBJ1-5,.,.,TRBV7-8,CASSLDRGPQHF,TGTGCCAGCAGCTTAGATAGGGGGCCCCAGCATTTT
TRBJ2-1,TRBD2,.,TRBV5-1,CASSLGGTSGGAGFF,TGCGCCAGCAGCTTGGGCGGGACTAGCGGGGGGGCCGGATTCTTC
TRBJ1-2,TRBD1,.,TRBV5-5,CASSLAGGQVVYGYTF,TGTGCCAGCAGCTTGGCCGGGGGACAGGTGGTCTATGGCTACACCTTC
TRBJ1-5,.,.,TRBV6-2/TRBV6-3,CASSYPPGRALSQPQHF,TGTGCCAGCAGTTACCCCCCGGGGAGGGCCCTGAGTCAGCCCCAGCATTTT
TRBJ2-7,.,.,TRBV4-1,CASSQVADNSYEQYF,TGCGCCAGCAGCCAAGTCGCGGACAACTCCTACGAGCAGTACTTC
TRBJ2-3,.,once,TRBV24-1,CATSDGRNTDTQYF,TGTGCCACCAGTGATGGCAGGAACACAGATACGCAGTATTTT
TRBJ1-6,.,.,TRBV28,CASSLRNSPLHF,TGTGCCAGCAGCCTCCGTAATTCACCCCTCCACTTT
TRBJ1-6,.,.,TRBV7-3,CASSLSRGSPLHF,TGTGCCAGCAGCCTCTCCAGGGGTTCACCCCTCCACTTT
TRBJ2-5,TRBD1,once,TRBV5-4,CASRGTGEETQYF,TGTGCCAGCAGGGGGACAGGGGAAGAGACCCAGTACTTC
TRBJ2-3,.,.,TRBV7-3,CASSLSAGGVSDTQYF,TGTGCCAGCAGCTTAAGTGCCGGGGGTGTTTCAGATACGCAGTATTTT
TRBJ1-2,TRBD1,.,TRBV10-3,CAIRGTGKPYGYTF,TGTGCCATCAGGGGGACAGGGAAGCCCTATGGCTACACCTTC
TRBJ1-2,.,once,TRBV28,CASTQFRAGYGYTF,TGTGCCAGCACCCAATTCAGGGCTGGCTATGGCTACACCTTC
TRBJ1-2,.,.,TRBV19,CASRRQAGRYGYTF,TGTGCCAGTAGGAGGCAGGCAGGGCGGTATGGCTACACCTTC
TRBJ1-6,TRBD1,.,TRBV11-2,CASSLDPGQGMNNSPLHF,TGTGCCAGCAGCTTAGATCCGGGACAGGGTATGAATAATTCACCCCTCCACTTT
TRBJ1-1,.,.,TRBV4-1,CASSQVLSMNTEAFF,TGCGCCAGCAGCCAAGTCTTGAGTATGAACACTGAAGCTTTCTTT
TRBJ1-5,.,once,TRBV2,CASSFQGIDRSNQPQHF,TGTGCCAGCAGTTTCCAGGGGATCGATAGGAGCAATCAGCCCCAGCATTTT
TRBJ2-3,.,.,TRBV7-9,CASSPQQGDTQYF,TGTGCCAGCAGCCCCCAACAGGGAGATACGCAGTATTTT
TRBJ1-6,.,.,TRBV5-1,CASSVQGDDSPLHF,TGCGCCAGCAGCGTACAGGGAGACGACTCACCCCTCCACTTT
TRBJ2-2,.,.,TRBV27,CASSPRRVWTGELFF,TGTGCCAGCAGTCCCCGACGGGTTTGGACCGGGGAGCTGTTTTTT
TRBJ2-7,.,.,TRBV5-4,CASRDGLSGYEQYF,TGTGCCAGTAGAGACGGGCTAAGCGGATACGAGCAGTACTTC
TRBJ1-1,TRBD1,.,TRBV7-9,CASSSGQQAFF,TGTGCCAGCAGCTCGGGACAGCAAGCTTTCTTT
TRBJ2-2,TRBD1,.,TRBV28,CASSLGTGGGTGELFF,TGTGCCAGCAGTTTAGGGACAGGGGGAGGCACCGGGGAGCTGTTTTTT
TRBJ2-1,TRBD2,once,TRBV6-2/TRBV6-3,CASSYSRGAGNYNEQFF,TGTGCCAGCAGTTACTCGAGGGGAGCGGGGAACTACAATGAGCAGTTCTTC
TRBJ2-2,.,.,TRBV6-5,CASSGLAGELFF,TGTGCCAGCAGCGGACTTGCCGGGGAGCTGTTTTTT
TRBJ2-5,TRBD1,.,TRBV5-5,CASSPARDRVRQETQYF,TGTGCCAGCAGCCCCGCGAGGGACAGGGTACGTCAAGAGACCCAGTACTTC
TRBJ1-1,.,.,TRBV19,CASTFTGETEAFF,TGTGCCAGTACCTTCACCGGGGAAACTGAAGCTTTCTTT
TRBJ1-1,.,.,TRBV5-1,CASSPTGVNTEAFF,TGCGCCAGCAGCCCTACAGGAGTGAACACTGAAGCTTTCTTT
TRBJ1-6,.,.,TRBV27,CASSPLRGADNSPLHF,TGTGCCAGCAGTCCTTTAAGGGGCGCAGATAATTCACCCCTCCACTTT
TRBJ1-3,.,.,TRBV20-1,CSARRGNTIYF,TGCAGTGCGCGCCGGGGAAACACCATATATTTT
TRBJ2-2,.,.,TRBV7-6,CASKTGTANTGELFF,TGTGCCAGCAAGACCGGGACTGCGAACACCGGGGAGCTGTTTTTT
TRBJ1-1,TRBD1,.,TRBV7-3,CASSQTTGAHTEAFF,TGTGCCAGCAGCCAAACGACAGGGGCACACACTGAAGCTTTCTTT
TRBJ1-6,TRBD1,.,TRBV19,CAIGTGASSPLHF,TGTGCCATTGGGACAGGGGCGAGTTCACCCCTCCACTTT
TRBJ1-1,.,.,TRBV28,CASNSGGENTEAFF,TGTGCCAGCAACTCGGGGGGAGAGAACACTGAAGCTTTCTTT
TRBJ2-7,TRBD2,.,TRBV9,CASSVGPSGRYEQYF,TGTGCCAGCAGCGTAGGTCCTAGCGGGAGATACGAGCAGTACTTC
TRBJ1-1,.,.,TRBV30,CAWSKQGPEAFF,TGTGCCTGGAGTAAACAGGGCCCTGAAGCTTTCTTT
TRBJ1-4,.,few,TRBV5-4,CASSLVGSHEKLFF,TGTGCCAGCAGCTTAGTGGGCTCCCATGAAAAACTGTTTTTT